This record looks at one T cell receptor beta chain sequence and its context. The protocol was immunoSEQ multiplex PCR, while the TCRdb copy is restricted to in-frame clones and leaves out a portion. The profile covers 350,000 to 450,000 clones, with roughly 90% appearing a single time and 5.5% to 7.5% taken by the ten largest. This specimen comes from a study of control samples from healthy donors and cancer patients. This CDR3 region has 15 residues. Trimming stripped 5 bases from V and 3 bases from J, with 15 bases between. CDR1 and CDR2 (germline): SGHKS, YYEKEE (reference sequence). Sequencing input: PBMCs. The chain couples TRBV5-5 to TRBJ2-1; D is possibly TRBD1 (6 bases). The clonotype comes from a man in his forties with head and neck cancer. CDR3 in DNA: TGTGCCAGCAGTCAAACAGGGATGGACTACAATGAGCAGTTCTTC. Translated: CASSQTGMDYNEQFF.